This TCR delta chain was observed in a study of delta chains in infants with herpesvirus infections (dated by TCRdb to the early 2020s). Regarding the study in general: To characterize gammadelta T cell responses to primary cytomegalovirus (CMV) infection, researchers prospectively followed a birth cohort of Ugandan infants starting at birth. In infants who were infected with CMV after birth, the study searched for a public fetal Vdelta1/Vgamma8 gammadelta TCR clonotype. From PBMC, gammadelta TCRs were sequenced for under 20 CMV-infected infants (one congenitally infected) and about eight CMV-uninfected infants who had sufficient sample available. Infant blood samples fell into approximate age groups of 1.5, 4, 8 and 12 months. The previously published Belgian fetal and cord blood gammadelta TCR data were not generated in this cohort and were added only for comparison. Paper-wide results and their limitations: The public clonotype was detected only at the first time point after infection and was not found in uninfected infants or in infants infected after 120 days. The authors acknowledged a small sample size and a lack of race- or environment-matched controls, because almost all Ugandans acquire CMV before adulthood. In CMV-uninfected infants, the public clonotype might still exist at levels below the detection limit. Within Vdelta1 cells, the frequency of the public clonotype appeared to be inversely correlated with age at infection and to decay rapidly, seemingly not persisting past roughly two months. Of 18 CMV-infected infants, several carried the public Vdelta1 clonotype: three infants infected postnatally before 120 days of age and the congenitally infected infant.

In Kampala, Uganda, pregnant women receiving prenatal care were recruited and their infants were enrolled, and documentation of maternal HIV status was required. Weekly visits were made to families, and infant clinical information, oral swabs and peripheral blood were collected beginning at 6 weeks of age and every 4 months thereafter. Blood was drawn into heparin tubes, and PBMC were separated by Ficoll-Paque density gradient centrifugation and then cryopreserved. The library was obtained by RT-PCR. To generate TCR cDNA, RNA from PBMC was reverse transcribed using SuperScript II together with primers specific for the gamma chain and the delta chain. After purification with AMPure XP beads, the cDNA was amplified and indexed with Illumina adapters using the Nextera XT Index Kit. Sequencing of the gammadelta TCR libraries was done on an Illumina MiSeq using a V2 300-cycle kit. As for the authors' bioinformatics: Using MiXCR v2.1.12, CDR3 sequences were assembled, and reads were mapped onto D, J and V genes obtained from GenBank. VDJtools v1.2.1 was used to carry out repertoire analyses of the CDR3 clonotypes. TCRdb reprocessed the public reads with the caller CATT; rows with the same DNA were merged afterwards. For this entry, the V and J calls and clone size follow TCRdb and not the study's own pipeline. The sample contains 1,500 to 2,000 delta-chain clones, around 7% of them found a single time. Jointly, the top ten make up less than 4.5% of the sample.

V trim: 2 bases; J trim: 0 bases; unmatched bases: 16. CDR1 and CDR2 are drawn from the germline V gene: TSWWSYY, QGS. From its cysteine to its phenylalanine, the CDR3 spans 21 amino acids. Only the CDR3 portion is preserved as DNA: 63 bases, with reading frame beginning at the first base. As a fraction of the sample, this clone is medium-sized (0.01 to 0.1%). The antigen this receptor binds is unknown. Base quality data are lacking; no much larger clone is found one base away. The rearranged segments are TRDV1 and TRDJ1; 12 central bases correspond to TRDD3. The sequencing here drew on peripheral blood, taken at time point 1 of longitudinal follow-up. The TCR was taken from a human donor who was a Ugandan infant, either HIV-exposed or HIV-unexposed (not recorded which). The CDR3 has the sequence CALGESLPYWGILWYTDKLIF. The DNA sequence is TGTGCTCTTGGGGAATCCCTTCCCTACTGGGGGATACTGTGGTACACCGATAAACTCATCTTT.